This passage covers 2 T cell receptor beta chains from one sample sequenced in a study of T cells in Graves' hyperthyroidism and ophthalmopathy. Using RNA transcripts as the source, TCR beta CDR3 regions were amplified. The study used the HTBI primer set for a first-round RT-PCR of the TCR CDR3. TCRdb redid the calling of the multiplex PCR reads with MiXCR, one entry per CDR3 protein. The repertoire holds about 610,000 distinct CDR3 sequences, with more than 45% as singletons. Sample: peripheral blood or thyroid tissue (not recorded which). All receptors come from a woman younger than 30 with Graves' hyperthyroidism.

V gene TRBV20-1 combines with J gene TRBJ1-1, with D unclear. Per germline, CDR1 DFQATT and CDR2 SNEGSKA (reference sequence). The CDR3 consists of 14 residues. V lost 6 bases and J 3 bases, leaving 17 bases between the germline ends. The chain's CDR3 is CSASRRGLDTEAFF. CDR3 in DNA: TGCAGTGCCAGCAGACGCGGACTGGACACTGAAGCTTTCTTT.

The chain carries TRBV20-1 and TRBJ1-5; 9 nucleotides align to TRBD1. Losses at the gene ends were 3 bases for V and 6 bases for J; bases not matched to a gene: 3. This CDR3 contains 13 residues. Germline values: CDR1 DFQATT, CDR2 SNEGSKA (reference sequence). CDR3 nucleotides: TGCAGTGCTAGGCCGACAGGGGGTCAGCCCCAGCATTTT. Its translation is CSARPTGGQPQHF.